The sequence of this T cell receptor (beta chain) was determined in a study of monozygotic twins with cystic fibrosis. The wider study: Roughly 3.2 micrograms of fragmented DNA underwent around 16 PCR cycles for library preparation.

Comment on this clone: Its antigen is not identified.

Trimming took off 10 bases at V and 5 bases at J, with 18 bases between the two ends. The CDR3 consists of 14 residues. Germline CDR1 LNHDA, CDR2 SQIVND (reference sequence). Study results and caveats: Monozygotic CF twin pairs shared significantly more nucleotide-identical clonotypes than unrelated CF individuals did. The repertoire was suggested to be naive-dominated, clonality median roughly 0.0093.

Clones were read by immunoSEQ multiplex PCR, and TCRdb kept only the in-frame ones, dropping some. Among tens of thousands of clones listed, approximately 96% were seen once. V gene TRBV19 combines with J gene TRBJ1-5; possibly TRBD1 for D (6 bases). Sequenced material: blood. The clonotype was recovered from a girl aged 2 to 10 with cystic fibrosis. CDR3 amino acids: CATQSAGADQPQHF. Here the CDR3 DNA reads TGTGCCACTCAATCTGCAGGGGCAGATCAGCCCCAGCATTTT.